These T cell receptor beta chains were read from a single sample in a study of human T cells and chemical hapten exposure. One entry per CDR3 protein, called by TCRdb with MiXCR from the RACE reads. This sample has fewer than 130,000 distinct CDR3 sequences; approximately 10% occur once, and the top ten carry roughly 3.3%. The material sequenced was whole blood, taken in connection with sensitization to the hapten diphenylcyclopropenone (DPC). The receptors were sampled from a woman in her forties with alopecia areata. Some clones in this sample may be carry-over from other donors' samples. CDR3s include the opening cysteine and the closing phenylalanine or tryptophan. The D gene is left open where the match is weak. Only part of the rows carry a size: once, few, many, or a class if the clone is expanded.

abundance: few
j_gene: TRBJ1-4
v_gene: TRBV5-1
d_gene: -
CDR3nt: TGCGCCAGCAGCTTGGCCGGGACGGTCGAAAAACTGTTTTTT
CDR3aa: CASSLAGTVEKLFF

abundance: few
j_gene: TRBJ1-3
v_gene: TRBV4-2
d_gene: -
CDR3nt: TGTGCCAGCAGGGTGAAGGGGGGAGACGGCTCTGGAAACACCATATATTTT
CDR3aa: CASRVKGGDGSGNTIYF

abundance: -
j_gene: TRBJ1-1
v_gene: TRBV5-6
d_gene: -
CDR3nt: TGTGCCAGCACGACCCCCCGGAGGGGCCAGAACACTGAAGCTTTCTTT
CDR3aa: CASTTPRRGQNTEAFF

abundance: -
j_gene: TRBJ2-6
v_gene: TRBV5-6
d_gene: -
CDR3nt: TGTGCCAGCAGCCCTTGGGGTGGAGGTGGGGCCAACGTCCTGACTTTC
CDR3aa: CASSPWGGGGANVLTF

abundance: many
j_gene: TRBJ2-7
v_gene: TRBV10-2
d_gene: -
CDR3nt: TGCGCCAGCAGTGAGGCAGGGGACCACGAGCAGTACTTC
CDR3aa: CASSEAGDHEQYF

abundance: -
j_gene: TRBJ2-2
v_gene: TRBV29-1
d_gene: -
CDR3nt: TGCAGCGCCCCGTCGGCAGGGCCGAACACCGGGGAGCTGTTTTTT
CDR3aa: CSAPSAGPNTGELFF

abundance: -
j_gene: TRBJ1-6
v_gene: TRBV12-3/TRBV12-4
d_gene: -
CDR3nt: TGTGCCAGCGCTAGTAGCTCCTATAATTCACCCCTCCACTTT
CDR3aa: CASASSSYNSPLHF

abundance: few
j_gene: TRBJ2-3
v_gene: TRBV3-1
d_gene: TRBD2
CDR3nt: TGTGCCAGCAGCCCCCAGCGGGGGGCCCGTGATACGCAGTATTTT
CDR3aa: CASSPQRGARDTQYF

abundance: few
j_gene: TRBJ2-1
v_gene: TRBV6-2/TRBV6-3
d_gene: TRBD2
CDR3nt: TGTGCCAGCAGTCCCCCGGGGGGACTCCCTGGGAATGAGCAGTTCTTC
CDR3aa: CASSPPGGLPGNEQFF

abundance: many
j_gene: TRBJ2-3
v_gene: TRBV6-6
d_gene: -
CDR3nt: TGTGCCAGCAGTTACTACGGGACTCGAGGCACAGATACGCAGTATTTT
CDR3aa: CASSYYGTRGTDTQYF

abundance: few
j_gene: TRBJ1-1
v_gene: TRBV7-2
d_gene: TRBD1
CDR3nt: TGTGCCAGCAGCTTGACAGGGCAGGGCACTGAAGCTTTCTTT
CDR3aa: CASSLTGQGTEAFF

abundance: many
j_gene: TRBJ1-2
v_gene: TRBV29-1
d_gene: -
CDR3nt: TGCAGCGCTCACGGGGGCCATGGCTACACCTTC
CDR3aa: CSAHGGHGYTF

abundance: many
j_gene: TRBJ2-7
v_gene: TRBV29-1
d_gene: TRBD1
CDR3nt: TGCAGCGCCCGTGACAGGGGTTTTTCCTACGAGCAGTACTTC
CDR3aa: CSARDRGFSYEQYF

abundance: many
j_gene: TRBJ1-6
v_gene: TRBV18
d_gene: TRBD1
CDR3nt: TGTGCCAGCTCAACAGGTGGAGGGGGCCACGGAAATTCACCCCTCCACTTT
CDR3aa: CASSTGGGGHGNSPLHF

abundance: -
j_gene: TRBJ2-1
v_gene: TRBV29-1
d_gene: TRBD1
CDR3nt: TGCAGCGTTGAAGGAGGAGGGACAGGGCTACAGTTCTTC
CDR3aa: CSVEGGGTGLQFF

abundance: many
j_gene: TRBJ2-3
v_gene: TRBV5-1
d_gene: TRBD2
CDR3nt: TGCGCCAGCAGCACGGGACTAGCGGGAGGGCCCACAGATACGCAGTATTTT
CDR3aa: CASSTGLAGGPTDTQYF

abundance: many
j_gene: TRBJ1-5
v_gene: TRBV29-1
d_gene: -
CDR3nt: TGCAGCGTCCAAATGGGACCGGGAAATCAGCCCCAGCATTTT
CDR3aa: CSVQMGPGNQPQHF

abundance: -
j_gene: TRBJ2-7
v_gene: TRBV12-3/TRBV12-4
d_gene: -
CDR3nt: TGTGCCAGCAGCCACGACAGGCGTAGCTCCTACGAGCAGTACTTC
CDR3aa: CASSHDRRSSYEQYF

abundance: few
j_gene: TRBJ2-5
v_gene: TRBV20-1
d_gene: TRBD1
CDR3nt: TGCAGTGCTAGAGGAACAGGGGGGGAGACCCAGTACTTC
CDR3aa: CSARGTGGETQYF

abundance: -
j_gene: TRBJ2-3
v_gene: TRBV4-1
d_gene: TRBD1
CDR3nt: TGCGCCAGCAGCCAGACAGGGGTCTTGACAGATACGCAGTATTTT
CDR3aa: CASSQTGVLTDTQYF

abundance: many
j_gene: TRBJ1-2
v_gene: TRBV19
d_gene: -
CDR3nt: TGTGCCAGTAGTGCCCGGGCCCTTGGGGACTATGGCTACACCTTC
CDR3aa: CASSARALGDYGYTF

abundance: few
j_gene: TRBJ2-7
v_gene: TRBV20-1
d_gene: TRBD2
CDR3nt: TGCAGTGCCATCCGTGGTAGCGGGTCTCTCTACGAGCAGTACTTC
CDR3aa: CSAIRGSGSLYEQYF

abundance: few
j_gene: TRBJ2-2
v_gene: TRBV27
d_gene: -
CDR3nt: TGTGCCAGCAGTGCCCGGGAACCCGGGGAGCTGTTTTTT
CDR3aa: CASSAREPGELFF

abundance: few
j_gene: TRBJ1-1
v_gene: TRBV20-1
d_gene: -
CDR3nt: TGCAGTGCTAGAGGGTATCGGAGCACTGAAGCTTTCTTT
CDR3aa: CSARGYRSTEAFF

abundance: -
j_gene: TRBJ1-5
v_gene: TRBV20-1
d_gene: -
CDR3nt: TGCAGTGCTAGAGATACGGGACACCCCGATCAGCCCCAGCATTTT
CDR3aa: CSARDTGHPDQPQHF

abundance: -
j_gene: TRBJ1-1
v_gene: TRBV28
d_gene: TRBD1
CDR3nt: TGTGCCAGCAGTCGAGCGCCAGGGGGGTACACTGAAGCTTTCTTT
CDR3aa: CASSRAPGGYTEAFF

abundance: once
j_gene: TRBJ2-7
v_gene: TRBV7-2
d_gene: TRBD2
CDR3nt: TGTGCCAGCAGCTTAGCAGCGGGGGGTTATTACGAGCAGTACTTC
CDR3aa: CASSLAAGGYYEQYF

abundance: -
j_gene: TRBJ2-1
v_gene: TRBV19
d_gene: TRBD2
CDR3nt: TGTGCCAGTACTCAGACTAGCGGGAGAGCTAATGAGCAGTTCTTC
CDR3aa: CASTQTSGRANEQFF

abundance: many
j_gene: TRBJ1-1
v_gene: TRBV7-2
d_gene: TRBD1
CDR3nt: TGTGCCAGCAGCTTAGCCACCGGGACAGCGATTGAAGCTTTCTTT
CDR3aa: CASSLATGTAIEAFF

abundance: -
j_gene: TRBJ2-7
v_gene: TRBV4-3
d_gene: -
CDR3nt: TGCGCCAGCAGCCAAGGGGGTGCCGAGCAGTACTTC
CDR3aa: CASSQGGAEQYF

abundance: many
j_gene: TRBJ1-1
v_gene: TRBV6-2/TRBV6-3
d_gene: -
CDR3nt: TGTGCCAGCACCGATCATGGCGGAAGGAGCATGAACACTGAAGCTTTCTTT
CDR3aa: CASTDHGGRSMNTEAFF

abundance: -
j_gene: TRBJ2-7
v_gene: TRBV29-1
d_gene: -
CDR3nt: TGCAGCGTTGGCCTATTCCCGAGCTCCTACGAGCAGTACTTC
CDR3aa: CSVGLFPSSYEQYF

abundance: many
j_gene: TRBJ2-1
v_gene: TRBV20-1
d_gene: -
CDR3nt: TGCAGTGCTAGAGATTTGCAGGCGTACAATGAGCAGTTCTTC
CDR3aa: CSARDLQAYNEQFF

abundance: -
j_gene: TRBJ2-1
v_gene: TRBV28
d_gene: TRBD1
CDR3nt: TGTGCCAGCAGTTTTCCGCTACAGGGGTCCAGCTCCTACAATGAGCAGTTCTTC
CDR3aa: CASSFPLQGSSSYNEQFF

abundance: many
j_gene: TRBJ1-2
v_gene: TRBV6-5
d_gene: -
CDR3nt: TGTGCCAGCAGTTACGAATCGGGGAGAGGCTACACCTTC
CDR3aa: CASSYESGRGYTF

abundance: many
j_gene: TRBJ1-3
v_gene: TRBV14
d_gene: -
CDR3nt: TGTGCCAGCAGCCGCGACAGGTCCTCTGGAAACACCATATATTTT
CDR3aa: CASSRDRSSGNTIYF

abundance: -
j_gene: TRBJ1-6
v_gene: TRBV5-1
d_gene: TRBD1
CDR3nt: TGCGCCAGCAGCTTGGTGGTGGTAGGAGGGGGCGGATATAATTCACCCCTCCACTTT
CDR3aa: CASSLVVVGGGGYNSPLHF

abundance: few
j_gene: TRBJ1-5
v_gene: TRBV20-1
d_gene: TRBD1
CDR3nt: TGCAGTGCGGATACAGGGGGGGTCAATCAGCCCCAGCATTTT
CDR3aa: CSADTGGVNQPQHF

abundance: few
j_gene: TRBJ2-5
v_gene: TRBV7-8
d_gene: -
CDR3nt: TGTGCCAGCAGCTGGCGGCGGGCCCAAGAGACCCAGTACTTC
CDR3aa: CASSWRRAQETQYF

abundance: few
j_gene: TRBJ2-6
v_gene: TRBV6-2/TRBV6-3
d_gene: -
CDR3nt: TGTGCCAGCAACCCCAGGAGGGCCGGGGCCAACGTCCTGACTTTC
CDR3aa: CASNPRRAGANVLTF

abundance: many
j_gene: TRBJ1-1
v_gene: TRBV7-9
d_gene: TRBD1
CDR3nt: TGTGCCAGCAGCCCTACAGGGGTGATCGGGGAAGCTTTCTTT
CDR3aa: CASSPTGVIGEAFF

abundance: -
j_gene: TRBJ2-3
v_gene: TRBV29-1
d_gene: -
CDR3nt: TGCAGCGTAGCGAGAGGGGGGGAGGGAGATACGCAGTATTTT
CDR3aa: CSVARGGEGDTQYF

abundance: -
j_gene: TRBJ2-7
v_gene: TRBV12-3/TRBV12-4
d_gene: -
CDR3nt: TGTGCCAGCACCGCCGGGATTCCTAACTACGAGCAGTACTTC
CDR3aa: CASTAGIPNYEQYF

abundance: many
j_gene: TRBJ1-4
v_gene: TRBV2
d_gene: -
CDR3nt: TGTGCCAGCCACAGGGCAACTAATGAAAAACTGTTTTTT
CDR3aa: CASHRATNEKLFF